This section outlines one T cell receptor beta chain sequence together with its context. After removal of 5 bases from V and 2 bases from J, the junction contained 2 bases not matched to a gene. Germline CDR1 and CDR2: SGHVS and FQNEAQ. The CDR3 loop spans 14 amino acids. The data belong to a study of cytomegalovirus exposure and HLA in healthy donors. Generated by immunoSEQ multiplex PCR, the TCRdb table keeps only in-frame clones and is missing some. The table includes tens of thousands of clones, roughly 90% detected once. V and J are TRBV7-8 and TRBJ1-3, with TRBD1 matching over 8 bases. This TCR derives from a woman aged 18-29 years in good health and CMV-seropositive. What was sequenced was PBMCs. CDR3 sequence: CASSPGQAGNTIYF. For the CDR3, the DNA is TGTGCCAGCAGCCCGGGACAGGCTGGAAACACCATATATTTT.